This TCR beta chain was documented in a study of shared clonotypes between healthy human individuals (dated by TCRdb to 2018 to 2021). Some background on the complete study: The cohort comprised a couple of women and a few men aged 18 to 49 years. To increase sequencing depth and limit assay-specific biases, different laboratories used diverse techniques to prepare libraries and sequence TCR repertoires. For each donor, CD4 naive and CD4 memory were each given three plates, CD8 naive was given two plates, and CD8 memory was given one plate. Blood TCR repertoires of 5 or 6 healthy adults were deeply sequenced to estimate repertoire size and the extent of clonotype sharing between individuals. Each donor's leukapheresis produced roughly between roughly 0.94 and 9.5 billion PBMCs.

This clone was seen only once. The target of this receptor is not known. Within one base of it there is no much larger clone, and no base qualities were kept. Here is what the overall study found, with its caveats: Even with the large sequencing depth, rarefaction of the sorted-subset datasets indicated that sequencing was incomplete. When several donors were compared, the shared fraction of clonotypes was about 5% for naive CD4, around 3.6% for naive CD8, 2.3% for memory CD4, and 0.4% for memory CD8. The small number of donors limited the genetic and exposure-history diversity represented. Sampling was restricted to blood, and TCR repertoires in tissue are likely to differ from TCR repertoires in blood. Compared with non-shared clonotypes, the clonotypes found in all four sorted-subset donors had higher generation probabilities. Pairwise subsampling indicated that sequencing depth was expected to affect the degree of clonotype sharing among donors. Estimated clonotype richness was generally larger for naive than for memory subsets.

Healthy HIV-negative adults with no recently reported acute infections or vaccinations were included as donors. Only Caucasian adults living in Nashville, Tennessee, USA were represented among the donors. CD4+ T cells were enriched through magnetic negative selection, after which naive cells were positively selected on CD45RA and the remaining negative fraction served as the memory subset. After blood collection by leukapheresis, PBMCs were isolated using Ficoll-Histopaque density gradient centrifugation and then cryopreserved in the vapor phase of liquid nitrogen. Analytical flow cytometry was used to check the purity and quantity of each magnetically sorted T cell population. Each sorted fraction had its genomic DNA isolated and then quantified by UV absorbance on a Nanodrop 2000c. TCR CDR3 regions were amplified from genomic DNA by multiplex PCR using the deep immunoSEQ assay. For each cell subset, the extracted genomic DNA was distributed evenly across all wells of several immunoSEQ 96-well plates, and each plate served as one replicate. For sorted subsets, each replicate PCR was loaded with approximately 0.2 ug genomic DNA, equivalent to approximately 33,000 T cell genomes. Purified libraries were measured with a Qubit 3.0 fluorometer, size-checked on a Bioanalyzer 2100, and measured again with the KAPA Library Quantification kit. Each immunoSEQ 96-well plate was sequenced on its own single-read 150-cycle Illumina NextSeq 550 flow cell. In the original analysis: The immunoSEQ output contained only junctional sequences without quality scores, so filtering could not match that applied to full-length reads. Sequences were annotated with PyIR, a Python wrapper for IgBLAST v1.9, and V/J genes and CDR3 were assigned using IMGT germline references. Any read was removed if the V/J assignment was weak (E-value above 1e-6), the CDR3 was missing, or the read contained stop codons, out-of-frame junctions, or ambiguous translated residues. V3J clonotypes were defined as sequences sharing an identical inferred V gene, J gene, and CDR3 amino acid sequence. The percentage overlap between two repertoires was calculated by dividing the number of shared unique clonotypes by the size of the smaller repertoire. Repertoire richness was assessed with RTK rarefaction, the Chao1 estimator, and Recon v2.1 estimates of unobserved clonotypes. Generation probabilities for all TCRbeta clonotypes obtained by the gDNA method from a handful of donors were computed using OLGA. In its TCRdb copy, this immuneACCESS table keeps in-frame sequences only and misses some clones. Where compared with another copy, unresolved V genes explain less than half of these, and the others have no known cause. The V and J calls and clone size were taken over from that table, and D and trimming were inferred from the DNA. The sample data list approximately 2.3 million clones, and just over 90% of these were observed just once. Of the sample, about 0.39% is held by the ten largest clones.

The sequenced sample consisted of naive CD4+ T cells from PBMCs. The sample's cell subset or site label, decoded: CD45RA+ positively selected. The receptor's source is a young man in good health. Some clones in this sample may be carry-over from other donors' samples.

The CDR3 sequence is CASSFRAANTGELFF. The DNA reads as follows: TGTGCCAGCAGCTTTCGAGCAGCGAACACCGGGGAGCTGTTTTTT. The chain is made from TRBV5-4 and TRBJ2-2; a confident D gene designation cannot be given. V is clipped by 2 bases and J by 0 bases, and the sequence between their germline boundaries is 8 bases long. For CDR1 and CDR2, the germline V gene (reference sequence) lists SGHNT and YYREEE. Spanning cysteine to phenylalanine, the CDR3 consists of 15 amino acids. The entry retains the CDR3 DNA only, 45 bases that are in frame from base 1.